The subject of this entry is one T cell receptor beta chain. The CDR3 consists of 17 residues. Germline CDR1 is MDHEN and CDR2 is SYDVKM. V gave up 10 bases and J gave up 0 bases, with 25 bases separating them. The sample belongs to a study of cytomegalovirus exposure and HLA in healthy donors. The PCR made use of 60 Vbeta and 13 Jbeta primers. Repertoires were generated with immunoSEQ multiplex PCR, while TCRdb's copy carries only in-frame clones and drops some. The table includes roughly 170,000 clones, about 85% detected once. V usage is TRBV28 and J usage is TRBJ2-7; tentatively, D is TRBD1 (6 bases). This clonotype was obtained from a woman in her forties or fifties in good health and CMV-seropositive. Sequenced material: PBMCs. The CDR3 spells CANDTGTTNFFSYEQYF. DNA of the CDR3: TGTGCCAACGACACAGGGACCACTAACTTCTTCTCCTACGAGCAGTACTTC. The entire variable domain, with the rest obtained from reference TRBV28 and TRBJ2-7, is as follows: DVKVTQSSRYLVKRTGEKVFLECVQDMDHENMFWYRQDPGLGLRLIYFSYDVKMKEKGDIPEGYSVSREKKERFSLILESASTNQTSMYLCANDTGTTNFFSYEQYFGPGTRLTVT.